This T cell receptor (beta chain) was sequenced during a study of T-cell reconstitution after alpha-beta-depleted transplantation in children. This clonotype was seen a few times. Antigen unknown. This CDR3 comprises 14 residues. The ends were cut back, 6 bases at V and 1 base at J, with 12 bases in the middle. Germline V gene data show CDR1 as MNHNS and CDR2 as SASEGT. General observations from the study: At one year after transplant, newly produced T cells mostly accounted for T-cell counts and diversity.

Molecular barcoding with unique molecular identifiers was used for the TCRbeta library. In TCRdb, the PCR reads were re-called with MiXCR into one record per CDR3 protein. The sample shows fewer than 500,000 distinct CDR3 sequences, 43% of them seen only once. The sample in question was PBMCs, obtained before TCRalphabeta/CD19-depleted stem cell transplant. This sequence was found in a girl aged 2 to 9 with aplastic anemia, due to receive a stem cell transplant. This sequence joins TRBV6-1 and TRBJ2-5, with TRBD1 as a possible D gene (5 bases). CDR3 coding DNA: TGTGCCAGCAGCCCGACAGCTTCCCAAGAGACCCAGTACTTC. It codes for CASSPTASQETQYF.